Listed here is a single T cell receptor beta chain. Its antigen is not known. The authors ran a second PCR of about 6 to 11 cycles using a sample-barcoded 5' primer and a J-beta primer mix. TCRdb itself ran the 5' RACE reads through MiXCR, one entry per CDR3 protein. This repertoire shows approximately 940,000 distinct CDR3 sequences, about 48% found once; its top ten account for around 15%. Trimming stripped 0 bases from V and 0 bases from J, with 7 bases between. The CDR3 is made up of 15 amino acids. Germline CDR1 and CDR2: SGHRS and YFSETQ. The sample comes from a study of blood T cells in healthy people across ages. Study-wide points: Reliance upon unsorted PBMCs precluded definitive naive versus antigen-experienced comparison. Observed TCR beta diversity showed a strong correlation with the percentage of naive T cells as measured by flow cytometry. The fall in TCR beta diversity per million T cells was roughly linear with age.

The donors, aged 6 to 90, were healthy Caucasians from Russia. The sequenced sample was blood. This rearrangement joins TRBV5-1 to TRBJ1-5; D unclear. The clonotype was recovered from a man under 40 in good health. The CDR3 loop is CASSLGANSNQPQHF. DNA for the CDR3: TGCGCCAGCAGCTTGGGGGCAAATAGCAATCAGCCCCAGCATTTT. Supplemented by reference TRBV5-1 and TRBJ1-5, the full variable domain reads KAGVTQTPRYLIKTRGQQVTLSCSPISGHRSVSWYQQTPGQGLQFLFEYFSETQRNKGNFPGRFSGRQFSNSRSEMNVSTLELGDSALYLCASSLGANSNQPQHFGDGTRLSIL.